This entry lists 23 T cell receptor beta chains sequenced from one sample in a study of somatic mutations in cytotoxic T cells in rheumatoid arthritis. This table comes from immunoSEQ multiplex PCR, and its TCRdb copy is limited to in-frame clones, with some not included. The data hold approximately 23,000 clones, with 78% observed a single time. The source material was CD8+ T cells sorted from blood. The receptors come from an adult with rheumatoid arthritis.

The chain employs TRBV5-6 and TRBJ2-3; either TRBD1 or TRBD2 may fit D (5 bases each). This CDR3 has 12 residues. Per the germline V gene, CDR1 is SGHDT and CDR2 is YYEEEE. V dropped 3 bases and J dropped 6 bases, with 8 bases sitting between them. The CDR3 here is CASSSRGDTQYF. In DNA, the CDR3 is TGTGCCAGCAGCTCGAGGGGCGATACGCAGTATTTT.

The V and J genes are TRBV7-9 and TRBJ2-1; a weak D match, TRBD2 (5 bases). There are 15 residues in the CDR3. With 4 bases removed from V and 6 bases from J, the gap between germline ends came to 16 bases. CDR1 and CDR2 (germline): SEHNR, FQNEAQ (reference sequence). CDR3 residues: CASSSGVVRPNEQFF. CDR3 bases: TGTGCCAGCAGCTCCGGGGTGGTAAGGCCCAATGAGCAGTTCTTC.

V is TRBV6-5 and J is TRBJ2-1; 9 nucleotides match TRBD2. The CDR3 length is 16 residues. With 4 bases clipped from V and 8 bases from J, the junction kept 12 bases outside the gene matches. The germline gives CDR1 MNHEY, CDR2 SVGAGI. The CDR3 here is CASSLPPAGGLHEQFF. CDR3 sequence (DNA): TGTGCCAGCAGTTTACCTCCGGCGGGGGGGCTGCATGAGCAGTTCTTC.

V gene TRBV2 combines with J gene TRBJ2-5; the D gene is possibly TRBD1 (5 bases). The DNA end favors TRBJ2-7, so the J call may be wrong. CDR3 length: 15 amino acids. CDR1 is SNHLY and CDR2 is FYNNEI in the germline V gene. DNA for the CDR3: TGTGCCAGCAGTGAGGTCGGCAGGGAAGCCTACGAGCAGTACTTC. Amino acids: CASSEVGREAYEQYF.

This clone has a handful of counts. The rearrangement joins TRBV7-2 to TRBJ2-7; maybe TRBD1 (6 bases). CDR3 length: 13 amino acids. V was pared by 5 bases and J by 7 bases, with 15 bases between. CDR1 and CDR2 (germline): SGHTA, FQGNSA. DNA of the CDR3: TGTGCCAGCAGCCCGACAGGATTGAGGGAGCAGTACTTC. This sequence encodes CASSPTGLREQYF.

The chain employs TRBV6-5 and TRBJ1-1, with a weak D call TRBD1 (5 bases). Between the trimmed V and J ends, which lost 5 bases and 10 bases, there was a span of 14 bases. The CDR3 spans 12 residues. CDR1 is MNHEY and CDR2 is SVGAGI in the germline V gene. The CDR3 here is CASSLNGQGAFF. DNA for the CDR3: TGTGCCAGCAGTCTCAATGGGCAGGGAGCTTTCTTT.

This clone is labeled medium-sized. The chain employs TRBV4-2 and TRBJ1-1, with D tentatively TRBD1 (5 bases). Trimming removed 0 bases at V and 2 bases at J, with 10 bases between. This CDR3 is built from 15 residues. In germline, CDR1 is LGHNA, CDR2 YNFKEQ. The CDR3 nucleotides read TGTGCCAGCAGCCAAGATATCGGGGCAAACACTGAAGCTTTCTTT. As protein: CASSQDIGANTEAFF.

The table lists this clone with a count of one. The J gene is TRBJ1-2, the V gene TRBV28; 8 bases fit TRBD1. This CDR3 comprises 14 residues. Germline lookup yields CDR1 MDHEN and CDR2 SYDVKM. The V gene end was trimmed by 3 bases and the J gene end by 4 bases; junction bases not matched to a gene: 4. The CDR3: CASSLDREGYGYTF. The CDR3 bases are TGTGCCAGCAGTTTGGACAGGGAGGGCTATGGCTACACCTTC.

The chain joins TRBV20-1 to TRBJ2-1; D is unclear. Germline V CDR1 and CDR2: DFQATT, SNEGSKA (reference sequence). This CDR3 region has 11 residues. V lost 5 bases and J 10 bases, leaving 12 bases between the germline ends. The CDR3 loop is CSAPVTLEQFF. CDR3 sequence (DNA): TGCAGTGCTCCCGTTACGCTCGAGCAGTTCTTC.

The chain is built from TRBV7-8 and TRBJ2-5, with D possibly matching TRBD2 (6 bases). CDR1 is SGHVS, CDR2 FQNEAQ, per germline. Trimming left V 5 bases short and J 5 bases short, with 15 bases between. This CDR3 is built from 14 residues. The CDR3 here is CASSVGGISETQYF. The CDR3 DNA is TGTGCCAGCAGCGTCGGGGGAATCAGTGAGACCCAGTACTTC. The complete variable domain, with remaining parts taken from reference TRBV7-8 and TRBJ2-5, reads GAGVSQSPRYKVAKRGQDVALRCDPISGHVSLFWYQQALGQGPEFLTYFQNEAQLDKSGLPSDRFFAERPEGSVSTLKIQRTQQEDSAVYLCASSVGGISETQYFGPGTRLLVL.

The genes are TRBV6-5 and TRBJ2-1; TRBD2 agrees at 10 bases. The V gene's germline CDR1 is MNHEY and CDR2 SVGAGI. V trimming: 2 bases; J trimming: 5 bases; junction bases outside the gene matches: 3. This CDR3 region has 15 residues. In DNA, the CDR3 is TGTGCCAGCAGTTACGCTAGCGGGAGCCACAATGAGCAGTTCTTC. Amino acids: CASSYASGSHNEQFF.

The rearrangement links TRBV2 to TRBJ1-1; D is unresolved. The CDR3 contains 14 residues. V lost 1 base and J lost 11, with 17 bases in between. Germline V gives CDR1 SNHLY, CDR2 FYNNEI. The CDR3 region has the DNA TGTGCCAGCAGTGAAGAGAATTCGCCTTTGGGGGCTTTCTTT. This codes for CASSEENSPLGAFF.

J is TRBJ1-6 and V is TRBV7-2, with D possibly being TRBD1 (5 bases). V was trimmed by 6 bases and J by 2 bases, leaving 8 bases between them. Germline-derived CDR1 and CDR2 are SGHTA and FQGNSA. This CDR3 has 14 amino acids. CDR3 loop: CASRQAPYNSPLHF. CDR3 sequence (DNA): TGTGCCAGCAGACAGGCCCCCTATAATTCACCCCTCCACTTT.

The chain is built from TRBV2 and TRBJ2-7; D is undetermined. V was pared by 8 bases and J by 4 bases, with 6 bases between. CDR1 and CDR2 from the germline V gene are SNHLY and FYNNEI. The CDR3 runs 10 residues. The CDR3 nucleotides read TGTGCCAGCGGTCTTTACGAGCAGTACTTC. This gives the protein CASGLYEQYF.

The chain couples TRBV7-2 to TRBJ2-3; tentatively, D is TRBD2 (7 bases). V shed 2 bases and J shed 6 bases, with 15 bases lying between them. Germline loops: CDR1 SGHTA, CDR2 FQGNSA. CDR3 size: 15 residues. CDR3 sequence (DNA): TGTGCCAGCAGCTTAACGGGGGGCACAATGGATACGCAGTATTTT. Translating it yields CASSLTGGTMDTQYF.

V gene TRBV6-6 combines with J gene TRBJ1-1; D remains ambiguous. The CDR3 runs 13 residues. The germline gives CDR1 MNHNY, CDR2 SVGAGI (reference sequence). Trimming cost V 2 bases and J 5 bases, with 9 bases left between them. The CDR3 DNA reads as TGTGCCAGCAGTTACGGGGATACGACTGAAGCTTTCTTT. It specifies CASSYGDTTEAFF.

CDR3: CASSEEERGSNQPQHF. CDR3 sequence (DNA): TGTGCCAGCAGTGAAGAGGAAAGGGGAAGCAATCAGCCCCAGCATTTT. The rearrangement uses TRBV2 and TRBJ1-5, with a possible D match to TRBD1 (5 bases). Trimming removed 1 base at V and 1 base at J, with 11 bases between. This CDR3 contains 16 residues. The germline V gene has CDR1 SNHLY and CDR2 FYNNEI.

The genes are TRBV7-9 and TRBJ2-1, with D tentatively TRBD2 (6 bases). V dropped 0 bases and J dropped 6 bases, with 9 bases sitting between them. The CDR3 is 14 amino acids. Germline assignment: CDR1 SEHNR and CDR2 FQNEAQ (reference sequence). The CDR3 reads CASSLATSSNEQFF. The DNA for the CDR3 is TGTGCCAGCAGCTTAGCCACTAGCTCCAATGAGCAGTTCTTC.

This chain joins TRBV15 and TRBJ2-1; D possibly corresponds to TRBD2 (5 bases). Per germline, CDR1 LNHNV and CDR2 YYDKDF (reference sequence). This CDR3 comprises 15 residues. Trimming took 1 base from V and 7 from J, leaving 14 bases between them. CDR3 nucleotide sequence: TGTGCCACCAGCAGAGGTGGGAGTGGTTTGAATGAGCAGTTCTTC. It encodes CATSRGGSGLNEQFF. Complete variable domain (other parts from reference TRBV15 and TRBJ2-1): DAMVIQNPRYQVTQFGKPVTLSCSQTLNHNVMYWYQQKSSQAPKLLFHYYDKDFNNEADTPDNFQSRRPNTSFCFLDIRSPGLGDTAMYLCATSRGGSGLNEQFFGPGTRLTVL.

This clone is labeled as medium-sized. This chain uses TRBV4-3 with TRBJ1-5, with D perhaps matching TRBD1 (6 bases). Germline CDR1 and CDR2: LGHNA and YSLEER. With 3 bases removed from V and 0 bases from J, the gap between germline ends came to 9 bases. This CDR3 is 15 amino acids long. This CDR3 reads CASSQDRDSNQPQHF. CDR3 DNA: TGCGCCAGCAGCCAGGACAGAGATAGCAATCAGCCCCAGCATTTT.

This chain joins TRBV7-9 and TRBJ1-4; D may be TRBD1 (6 bases). The ends were cut back, 7 bases at V and 3 bases at J, with 12 bases in the middle. This CDR3 region has 14 residues. CDR1 is SEHNR and CDR2 is FQNEAQ in the germline V gene (reference sequence). CDR3 bases: TGTGCCAGCACCCCCGGACAGTCTAATGAAAAACTGTTTTTT. Its protein product is CASTPGQSNEKLFF. Complete variable domain (other parts from reference TRBV7-9 and TRBJ1-4): DTGVSQNPRHKITKRGQNVTFRCDPISEHNRLYWYRQTLGQGPEFLTYFQNEAQLEKSRLLSDRFSAERPKGSFSTLEIQRTEQGDSAMYLCASTPGQSNEKLFFGSGTQLSVL.

This clone occurred once. The V and J genes are TRBV4-3 and TRBJ2-1; the match to TRBD2 covers 10 bases. V dropped 0 bases and J dropped 5; count of bases not matched to a gene: 7. Germline V lookup: CDR1 LGHNA, CDR2 YSLEER. The CDR3 contains 17 residues. This CDR3 is CASSQDARGLANNEQFF. The CDR3 DNA is TGCGCCAGCAGCCAAGATGCAAGGGGACTAGCGAACAATGAGCAGTTCTTC.

V usage is TRBV5-1 and J usage is TRBJ2-3; tentatively, D is TRBD1 (6 bases). Trimming took 0 bases from V and 0 from J, leaving 8 bases between them. CDR1 SGHRS and CDR2 YFSETQ come from the germline V gene. The CDR3 is made up of 15 amino acids. CDR3 coding DNA: TGCGCCAGCAGCTTGGACAGGGTTAGCACAGATACGCAGTATTTT. Residues: CASSLDRVSTDTQYF.